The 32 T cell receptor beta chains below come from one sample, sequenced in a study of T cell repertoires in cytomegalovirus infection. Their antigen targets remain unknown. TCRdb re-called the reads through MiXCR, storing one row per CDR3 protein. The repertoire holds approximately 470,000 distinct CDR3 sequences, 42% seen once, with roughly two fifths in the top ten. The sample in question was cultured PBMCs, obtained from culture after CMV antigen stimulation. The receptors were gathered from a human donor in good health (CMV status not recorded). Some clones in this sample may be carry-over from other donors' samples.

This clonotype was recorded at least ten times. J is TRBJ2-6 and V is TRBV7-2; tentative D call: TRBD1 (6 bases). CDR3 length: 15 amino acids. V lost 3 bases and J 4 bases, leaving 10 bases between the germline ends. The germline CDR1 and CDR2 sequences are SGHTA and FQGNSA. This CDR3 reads CASSFRGNGANVLTF. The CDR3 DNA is TGTGCCAGCAGCTTCAGGGGTAACGGGGCCAACGTCCTGACTTTC.

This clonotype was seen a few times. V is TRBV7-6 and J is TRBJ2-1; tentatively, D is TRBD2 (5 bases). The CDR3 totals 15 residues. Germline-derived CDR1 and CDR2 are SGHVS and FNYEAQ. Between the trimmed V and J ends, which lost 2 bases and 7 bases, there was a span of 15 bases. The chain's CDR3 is CASSLKLFPGNEQFF. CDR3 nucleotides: TGTGCCAGCAGCTTAAAATTGTTTCCGGGAAATGAGCAGTTCTTC.

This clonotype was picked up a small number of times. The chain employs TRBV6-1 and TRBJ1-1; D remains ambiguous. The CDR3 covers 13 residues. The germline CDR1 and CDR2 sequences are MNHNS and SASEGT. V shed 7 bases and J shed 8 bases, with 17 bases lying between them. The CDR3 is CASTLTTYQEAFF. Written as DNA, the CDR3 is TGTGCCAGCACCTTAACCACGTACCAAGAAGCTTTCTTT.

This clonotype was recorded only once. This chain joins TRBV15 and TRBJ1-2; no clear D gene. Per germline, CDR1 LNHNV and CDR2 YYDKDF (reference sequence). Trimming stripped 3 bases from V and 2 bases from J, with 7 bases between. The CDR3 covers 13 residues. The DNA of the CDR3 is TGTGCCACCAGCAGCGCCGTCAACTATGGCTACACCTTC. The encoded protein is CATSSAVNYGYTF. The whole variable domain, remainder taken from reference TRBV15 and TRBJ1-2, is DAMVIQNPRYQVTQFGKPVTLSCSQTLNHNVMYWYQQKSSQAPKLLFHYYDKDFNNEADTPDNFQSRRPNTSFCFLDIRSPGLGDTAMYLCATSSAVNYGYTFGSGTRLTVV.

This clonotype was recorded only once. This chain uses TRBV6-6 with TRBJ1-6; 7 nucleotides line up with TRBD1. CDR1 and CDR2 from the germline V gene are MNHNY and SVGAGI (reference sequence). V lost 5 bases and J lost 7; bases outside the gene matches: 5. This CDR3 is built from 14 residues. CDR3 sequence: CASSLTGDNSPLHF. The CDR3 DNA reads TGTGCCAGCAGTCTCACAGGGGACAATTCACCCCTCCACTTT.

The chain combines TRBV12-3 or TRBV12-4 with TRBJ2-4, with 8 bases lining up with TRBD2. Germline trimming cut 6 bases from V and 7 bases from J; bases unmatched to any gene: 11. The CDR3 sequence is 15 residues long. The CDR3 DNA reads TGTGCCAGCAGCCCCCTCACCGGGGGGGTGAACATTCAGTACTTC. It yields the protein CASSPLTGGVNIQYF.

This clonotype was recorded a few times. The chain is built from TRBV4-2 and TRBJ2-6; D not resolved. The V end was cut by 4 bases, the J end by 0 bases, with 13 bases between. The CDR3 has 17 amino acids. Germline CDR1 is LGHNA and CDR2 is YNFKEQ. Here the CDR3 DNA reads TGTGCCAGCAGCCGTTCCAGCGCCGCCTCTGGGGCCAACGTCCTGACTTTC. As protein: CASSRSSAASGANVLTF.

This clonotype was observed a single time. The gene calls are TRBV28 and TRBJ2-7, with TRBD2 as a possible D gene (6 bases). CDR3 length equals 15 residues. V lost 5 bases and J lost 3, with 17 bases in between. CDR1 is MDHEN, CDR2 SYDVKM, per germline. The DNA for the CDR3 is TGTGCCAGCAGTCCAGGGAGGTCGGGGGACTACGAGCAGTACTTC. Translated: CASSPGRSGDYEQYF.

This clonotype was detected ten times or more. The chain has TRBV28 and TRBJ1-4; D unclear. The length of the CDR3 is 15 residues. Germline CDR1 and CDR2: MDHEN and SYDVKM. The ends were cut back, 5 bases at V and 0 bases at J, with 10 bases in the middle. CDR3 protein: CASSLEDATNEKLFF. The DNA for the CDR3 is TGTGCCAGCAGTCTTGAGGACGCAACTAATGAAAAACTGTTTTTT.

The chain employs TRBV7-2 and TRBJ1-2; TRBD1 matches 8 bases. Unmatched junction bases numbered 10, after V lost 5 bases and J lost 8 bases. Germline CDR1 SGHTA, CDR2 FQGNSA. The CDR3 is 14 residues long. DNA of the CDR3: TGTGCCAGCAGCAAAGAGACAGGGGATGGCGGCTACACCTTC. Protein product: CASSKETGDGGYTF.

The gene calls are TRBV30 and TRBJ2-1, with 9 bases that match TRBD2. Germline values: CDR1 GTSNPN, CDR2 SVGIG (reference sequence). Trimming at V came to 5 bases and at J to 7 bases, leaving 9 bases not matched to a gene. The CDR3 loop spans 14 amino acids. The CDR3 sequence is CAWGSGGRVNEQFF. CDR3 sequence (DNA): TGTGCCTGGGGATCGGGCGGGAGGGTTAATGAGCAGTTCTTC. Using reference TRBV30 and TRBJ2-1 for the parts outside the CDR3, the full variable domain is SQTIHQWPATLVQPVGSPLSLECTVEGTSNPNLYWYRQAAGRGLQLLFYSVGIGQISSEVPQNLSASRPQDRQFILSSKKLLLSDSGFYLCAWGSGGRVNEQFFGPGTRLTVL.

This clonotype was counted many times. The CDR3 is CASSPRWIADPLETQYF. Written as DNA, the CDR3 is TGTGCCAGCAGCCCCAGATGGATAGCGGACCCTCTAGAGACCCAGTACTTC. The rearrangement links TRBV7-2 to TRBJ2-5; D is perhaps TRBD2 (6 bases). V lost 5 bases and J 4 bases, leaving 23 bases between the germline ends. This CDR3 region has 17 residues. Germline-derived CDR1 and CDR2 are SGHTA and FQGNSA. The whole variable domain, filled in from reference TRBV7-2 and TRBJ2-5, reads GAGVSQSPSNKVTEKGKDVELRCDPISGHTALYWYRQSLGQGLEFLIYFQGNSAPDKSGLPSDRFSAERTGGSVSTLTIQRTQQEDSAVYLCASSPRWIADPLETQYFGPGTRLLVL.

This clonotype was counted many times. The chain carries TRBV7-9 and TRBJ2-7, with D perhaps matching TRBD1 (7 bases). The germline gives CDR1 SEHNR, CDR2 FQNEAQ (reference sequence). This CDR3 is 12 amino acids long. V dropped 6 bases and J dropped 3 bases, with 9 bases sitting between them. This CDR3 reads CASSQGGYEQYF. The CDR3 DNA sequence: TGTGCCAGCAGTCAGGGGGGCTACGAGCAGTACTTC.

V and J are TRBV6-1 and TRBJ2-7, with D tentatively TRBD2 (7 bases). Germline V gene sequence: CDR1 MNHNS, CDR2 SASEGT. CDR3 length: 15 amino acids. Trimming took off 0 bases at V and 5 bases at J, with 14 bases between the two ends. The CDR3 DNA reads TGTGCCAGCAGTGAAGCTCGCGGGGGCCGCGACGAGCAGTACTTC. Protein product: CASSEARGGRDEQYF.

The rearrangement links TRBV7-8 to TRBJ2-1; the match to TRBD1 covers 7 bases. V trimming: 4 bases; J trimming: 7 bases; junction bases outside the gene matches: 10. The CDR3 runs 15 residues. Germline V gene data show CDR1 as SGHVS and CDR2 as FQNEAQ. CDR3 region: CASSSGTVRINEQFF. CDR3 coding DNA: TGTGCCAGCAGCTCCGGGACAGTCCGGATAAATGAGCAGTTCTTC. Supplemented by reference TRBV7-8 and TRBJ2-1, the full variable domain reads GAGVSQSPRYKVAKRGQDVALRCDPISGHVSLFWYQQALGQGPEFLTYFQNEAQLDKSGLPSDRFFAERPEGSVSTLKIQRTQQEDSAVYLCASSSGTVRINEQFFGPGTRLTVL.

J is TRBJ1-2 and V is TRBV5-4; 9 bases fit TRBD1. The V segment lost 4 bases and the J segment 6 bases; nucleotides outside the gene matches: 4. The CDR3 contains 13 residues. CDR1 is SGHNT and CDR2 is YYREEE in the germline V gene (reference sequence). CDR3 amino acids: CASSPDRGDGYTF. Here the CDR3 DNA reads TGTGCCAGCAGCCCGGACAGGGGTGATGGCTACACCTTC.

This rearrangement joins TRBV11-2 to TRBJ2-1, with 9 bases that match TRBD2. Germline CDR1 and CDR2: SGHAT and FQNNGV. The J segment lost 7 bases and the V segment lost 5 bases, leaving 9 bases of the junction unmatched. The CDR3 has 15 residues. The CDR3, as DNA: TGTGCCAGCAGCAAACTAAGCGGGGGGTGGAATGAGCAGTTCTTC. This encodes CASSKLSGGWNEQFF. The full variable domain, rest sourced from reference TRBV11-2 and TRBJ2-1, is EAGVAQSPRYKIIEKRQSVAFWCNPISGHATLYWYQQILGQGPKLLIQFQNNGVVDDSQLPKDRFSAERLKGVDSTLKIQPAKLEDSAVYLCASSKLSGGWNEQFFGPGTRLTVL.

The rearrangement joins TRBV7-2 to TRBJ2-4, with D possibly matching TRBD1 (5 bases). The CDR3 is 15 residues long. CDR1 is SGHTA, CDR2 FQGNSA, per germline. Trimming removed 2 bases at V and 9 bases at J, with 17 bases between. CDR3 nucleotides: TGTGCCAGCAGCTTACTCGGACACCTATCAGCCATTCAGTACTTC. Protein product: CASSLLGHLSAIQYF.

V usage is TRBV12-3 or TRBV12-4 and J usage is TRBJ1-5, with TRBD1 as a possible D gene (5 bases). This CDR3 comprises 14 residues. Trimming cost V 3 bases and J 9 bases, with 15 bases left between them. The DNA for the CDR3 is TGTGCCAGCAGTTTTGAAGGGGTGTATATGCCCCAGCATTTT. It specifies CASSFEGVYMPQHF.

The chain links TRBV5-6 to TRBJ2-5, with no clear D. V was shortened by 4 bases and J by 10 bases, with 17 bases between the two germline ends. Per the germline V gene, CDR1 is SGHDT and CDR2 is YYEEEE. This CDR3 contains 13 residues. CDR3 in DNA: TGTGCCAGCAGCACCCCGCCGCTTCAAGACCAGTACTTC. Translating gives CASSTPPLQDQYF.

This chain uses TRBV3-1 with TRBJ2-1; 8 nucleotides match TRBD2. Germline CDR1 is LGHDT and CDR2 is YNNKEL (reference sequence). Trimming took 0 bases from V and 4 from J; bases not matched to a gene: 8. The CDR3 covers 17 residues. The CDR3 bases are TGTGCCAGCAGCCAAGATGGGGCGGGGGGCCGGTACAATGAGCAGTTCTTC. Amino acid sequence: CASSQDGAGGRYNEQFF.

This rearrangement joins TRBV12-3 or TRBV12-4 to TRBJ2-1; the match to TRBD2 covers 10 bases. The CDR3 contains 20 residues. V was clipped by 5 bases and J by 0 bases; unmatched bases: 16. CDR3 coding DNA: TGTGCCAGCAGTCCCCTCTACCTAGCGGGGGTCACAAGCTCCTACAATGAGCAGTTCTTC. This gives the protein CASSPLYLAGVTSSYNEQFF.

This CDR3 is CAISDSTRRQPQHF. The CDR3 DNA is TGTGCCATCAGTGACTCGACTCGTCGCCAGCCCCAGCATTTT. The gene calls are TRBV10-3 and TRBJ1-5; D uncertain. CDR1 is ENHRY and CDR2 is SYGVKD in the germline V gene. The CDR3 spans 14 residues. Trimming pared 3 bases from V and 7 bases from J, leaving 13 bases between.

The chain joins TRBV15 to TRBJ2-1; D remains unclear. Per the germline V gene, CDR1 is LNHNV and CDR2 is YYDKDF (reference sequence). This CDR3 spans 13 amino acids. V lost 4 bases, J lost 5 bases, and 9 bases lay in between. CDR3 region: CATSKLTHNEQFF. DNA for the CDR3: TGTGCCACCAGCAAGCTAACACACAATGAGCAGTTCTTC. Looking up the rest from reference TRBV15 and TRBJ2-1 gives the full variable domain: DAMVIQNPRYQVTQFGKPVTLSCSQTLNHNVMYWYQQKSSQAPKLLFHYYDKDFNNEADTPDNFQSRRPNTSFCFLDIRSPGLGDTAMYLCATSKLTHNEQFFGPGTRLTVL.

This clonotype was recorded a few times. The CDR3 sequence is CASGGWAGVSHEQYF. Written as DNA, the CDR3 is TGTGCCAGCGGGGGTTGGGCGGGAGTTTCCCACGAGCAGTACTTC. V gene TRBV12-3 or TRBV12-4 combines with J gene TRBJ2-7; 7 bases line up with TRBD2. The CDR3 is 15 residues long. The trim removed 8 bases at V and 5 bases at J, leaving 15 bases unmatched.

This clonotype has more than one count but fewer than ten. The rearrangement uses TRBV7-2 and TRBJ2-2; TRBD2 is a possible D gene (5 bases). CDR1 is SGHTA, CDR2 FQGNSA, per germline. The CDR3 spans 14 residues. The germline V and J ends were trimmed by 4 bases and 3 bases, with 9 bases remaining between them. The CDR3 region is CASSSGTHTGELFF. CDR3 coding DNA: TGTGCCAGCAGCTCGGGAACCCACACCGGGGAGCTGTTTTTT.

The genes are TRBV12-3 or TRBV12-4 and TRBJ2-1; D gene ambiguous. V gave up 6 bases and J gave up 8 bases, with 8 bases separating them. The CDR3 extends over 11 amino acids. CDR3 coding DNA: TGTGCCAGCAGCCAAAGCCATGAGCAGTTCTTC. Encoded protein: CASSQSHEQFF.

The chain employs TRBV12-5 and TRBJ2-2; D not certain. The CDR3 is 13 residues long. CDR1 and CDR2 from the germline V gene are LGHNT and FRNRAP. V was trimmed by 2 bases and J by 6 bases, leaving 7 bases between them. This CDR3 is CASGLSGSGELFF. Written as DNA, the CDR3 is TGTGCTAGTGGTTTGTCCGGGTCCGGGGAGCTGTTTTTT.

The CDR3 DNA reads TGTGCCAGCAGTTACTCGGGTTTAGCAGTCTCCTACGAGCAGTACTTC. It encodes CASSYSGLAVSYEQYF. The V and J genes are TRBV6-6 and TRBJ2-7; D unresolved. V dropped 0 bases and J dropped 0 bases, with 12 bases sitting between them. The CDR3 extends over 16 amino acids. Germline CDR1 MNHNY, CDR2 SVGAGI (reference sequence).

In DNA, the CDR3 is TGTGCCAGCAGCTTAGGGCGGGGGGGAGTCGGGCAGTTCTTC. This encodes CASSLGRGGVGQFF. The gene calls are TRBV7-2 and TRBJ2-1; 9 bases agree with TRBD2. The trim removed 1 base at V and 12 bases at J, leaving 7 bases unmatched. From germline, CDR1 is SGHTA and CDR2 FQGNSA. This CDR3 comprises 14 residues.

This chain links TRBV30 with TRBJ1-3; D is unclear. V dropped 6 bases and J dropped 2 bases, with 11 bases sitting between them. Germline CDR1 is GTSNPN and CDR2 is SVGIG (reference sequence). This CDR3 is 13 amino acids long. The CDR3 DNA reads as TGTGCCTGCCAGAGTGGACCTGGAAACACCATATATTTT. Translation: CACQSGPGNTIYF.

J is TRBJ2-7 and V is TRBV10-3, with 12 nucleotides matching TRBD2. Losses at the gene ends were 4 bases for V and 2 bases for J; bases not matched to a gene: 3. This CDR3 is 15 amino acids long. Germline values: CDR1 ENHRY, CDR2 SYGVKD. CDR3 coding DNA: TGTGCCATCAGTGGGGGACTAGCGGGTGCCTACGAGCAGTACTTC. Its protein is CAISGGLAGAYEQYF.